This passage covers 10 T cell receptor beta chains from one sample sequenced in a study of shared clonotypes between healthy human individuals. Generated by immunoSEQ multiplex PCR, the TCRdb table keeps only in-frame clones and is missing some. The sample yields 100,000 to 130,000 clones, about 63% seen once. Input material: memory CD8+ T cells sorted from blood. As for subset: CD45RO+ cells pooled with CCR7-negative TemRA cells. These receptors were obtained from a woman in her 30s in good health.

The chain has TRBV28 and TRBJ2-6; 8 nucleotides line up with TRBD1. The CDR3 has 13 amino acids. V shed 6 bases, J shed 13 bases, and the junction held 8 bases outside the gene matches. Germline V lookup: CDR1 MDHEN, CDR2 SYDVKM. CDR3 bases: TGTGCCAGCAGGCGGAGGGACAGGCTTGTCCTGACTTTC. This codes for CASRRRDRLVLTF. The full variable domain, its missing parts supplied by reference TRBV28 and TRBJ2-6, is DVKVTQSSRYLVKRTGEKVFLECVQDMDHENMFWYRQDPGLGLRLIYFSYDVKMKEKGDIPEGYSVSREKKERFSLILESASTNQTSMYLCASRRRDRLVLTFGAGSRLTVL.

This chain links TRBV5-4 with TRBJ2-5, with D maybe TRBD1 (6 bases). CDR1 and CDR2 (germline): SGHNT, YYREEE (reference sequence). The CDR3 has 15 residues. The V gene lost 4 bases and the J gene lost 4 bases, with 17 bases spanning the gap. The DNA of the CDR3 is TGTGCCAGCAGCAACAGGGTTCTAACAAGAGAGACCCAGTACTTC. It yields the protein CASSNRVLTRETQYF. The variable domain in full, completed from reference TRBV5-4 and TRBJ2-5, reads ETGVTQSPTHLIKTRGQQVTLRCSSQSGHNTVSWYQQALGQGPQFIFQYYREEENGRGNFPPRFSGLQFPNYSSELNVNALELDDSALYLCASSNRVLTRETQYFGPGTRLLVL.

The chain is built from TRBV19 and TRBJ2-5; TRBD1 matches at 7 bases. The V gene's germline CDR1 is LNHDA and CDR2 SQIVND (reference sequence). The CDR3 has 14 amino acids. Trimming removed 5 bases from V and 1 base from J; junction bases left unmatched: 4. CDR3: CASSPGQLQETQYF. CDR3 bases: TGTGCCAGTAGTCCGGGACAGCTCCAAGAGACCCAGTACTTC.

In its sample, this clone was seen once. The gene calls are TRBV6-6 and TRBJ1-1, with 8 bases matching TRBD1. This CDR3 is 14 amino acids long. V shed 10 bases and J 4 bases; nucleotides not matched to a gene: 11. Germline V gene lookup returns CDR1 MNHNY and CDR2 SVGAGI (reference sequence). The CDR3 DNA reads as TGTGCCACCACTTCAGGGGGCCCCCTCACTGAAGCTTTCTTT. Encoded protein: CATTSGGPLTEAFF.

The chain is built from TRBV19 and TRBJ1-5; no firm D call. This CDR3 is 15 amino acids long. The germline V gene encodes CDR1 LNHDA and CDR2 SQIVND (reference sequence). The V and J ends lost 8 bases and 0 bases respectively, with 14 bases between them. This CDR3 reads CASSDWGYSNQPQHF. The DNA for the CDR3 is TGTGCCAGTTCCGATTGGGGATATAGCAATCAGCCCCAGCATTTT.

CDR3 in DNA: TGCGCCAGCAGCCAGACCTATTCTCTAGCGGGAGCCACCTACGAGCAGTACTTC. Translating gives CASSQTYSLAGATYEQYF. The chain employs TRBV4-1 and TRBJ2-7, with 10 bases fitting TRBD2. The germline CDR1 and CDR2 sequences are MGHRA and YSYEKL. The CDR3 extends over 18 amino acids. V trimming: 3 bases; J trimming: 2 bases; junction bases outside the gene matches: 13.

The rearrangement links TRBV21-1 to TRBJ2-7; TRBD1 is the table's D call, not checked against the DNA. TRBV21-1 is an annotated pseudogene. The CDR3 runs 17 residues. CDR3 protein: CASSIGTGRKRSYEQYF. For the CDR3, the DNA is TGTGCCAGCAGCATCGGGACAGGAAGAAAGCGCTCCTACGAGCAGTACTTC.

This clone was recorded many times. J is TRBJ2-4 and V is TRBV6-5, with D possibly matching TRBD1 (6 bases). Trimming stripped 7 bases from V and 7 bases from J, with 8 bases between. This CDR3 has 11 residues. Germline CDR1 MNHEY, CDR2 SVGAGI. The CDR3 coding sequence is TGTGCCAGCACTCAGGGGAACATTCAGTACTTC. Translating it yields CASTQGNIQYF.

This clone was seen repeatedly, ten times or more. The chain links TRBV11-1 to TRBJ2-7; the D is unclear. The CDR3 runs to 13 residues. Germline V lookup: CDR1 SGHAT, CDR2 FQDESV (reference sequence). V gave up 4 bases and J gave up 6 bases, with 13 bases separating them. In DNA form, the CDR3 reads TGTGCCAGCAGCTATTTGTTATCTGTCGAGCAGTACTTC. This encodes CASSYLLSVEQYF.

In regard to this clone: A much more abundant neighbour one base away suggests this may be a read error. The V and J genes are TRBV28 and TRBJ2-1, with D tentatively TRBD2 (6 bases). Looked up from germline, CDR1 is MDHEN and CDR2 is SYDVKM. The CDR3 is 14 residues long. CDR3 DNA: TGTGCCGGCAGTCCCGGACTAACCAACAATGAGCAGTTCTTC. It codes for CAGSPGLTNNEQFF.